Included here is one T cell receptor (beta chain) sequence, with context. Authors' data handling: Nucleated cell counts were estimated from reference gene primer amplification. Libraries were prepared by immunoSEQ multiplex PCR; TCRdb keeps only in-frame clonotypes and omits some of them. The V and J calls and clone size are taken from that table; D and trimming were inferred from the DNA. The table lists about 160,000 clones, roughly 82% of them singletons. The data originate from a study of blood T cell repertoires in COVID-19. Background on the study: Acute and convalescent COVID-19 samples came from the United States, Italy and Spain.

Germline V lookup: CDR1 GTSNPN, CDR2 SVGIG (reference sequence). The CDR3 length is 15 residues. V was pared by 1 base and J by 2 bases, with 3 bases of the junction left unmatched. V is TRBV30 and J is TRBJ2-3; TRBD2 agrees at 10 bases. This receptor was obtained from a woman aged 40 to 50 with COVID-19, enrolled during active disease. The sample was peripheral blood. CDR3 in DNA: TGTGCCTGGAGTGGAACTAGCGGGGCCACAGATACGCAGTATTTT. Protein product: CAWSGTSGATDTQYF. The full variable domain, its missing parts supplied by reference TRBV30 and TRBJ2-3, is SQTIHQWPATLVQPVGSPLSLECTVEGTSNPNLYWYRQAAGRGLQLLFYSVGIGQISSEVPQNLSASRPQDRQFILSSKKLLLSDSGFYLCAWSGTSGATDTQYFGPGTRLTVL.